Below, 28 T cell receptor beta chains from the same sample are listed, as sequenced in a study of vaccination and CD4 T cells after COVID-19. Treatment specified: approximately 10-day PBMC culture with coronavirus spike peptide pools or control peptides (ViraFEST assay). Sequencing of DNA taken from cultured CD4+ T cells relied on the Oncomine TCR Beta short-read assay. One entry per CDR3 protein results from TCRdb running MiXCR on the PCR reads. This sample has around 17,000 distinct CDR3 sequences; around 60% occur once, and the top ten carry roughly 10%. For these receptors, no antigen is known. Material: CD4+ T cells from blood, cultured in vitro. These receptor sequences come from a human donor who had recovered from COVID-19.

The V and J genes are TRBV6-1 and TRBJ1-1; the D gene is possibly TRBD1 (6 bases). Germline CDR1 MNHNS, CDR2 SASEGT. The CDR3 totals 14 residues. V was trimmed by 6 bases and J by 0 bases, leaving 11 bases between them. The CDR3 DNA is TGTGCCAGCAGACCCGGACAGCTGAACACTGAAGCTTTCTTT. It yields the protein CASRPGQLNTEAFF.

This chain uses TRBV11-2 with TRBJ2-3; 9 bases fit TRBD1. CDR3 size: 15 residues. The V gene's germline CDR1 is SGHAT and CDR2 FQNNGV. J gave up 3 bases and V 4 bases, and 5 bases lay outside the gene matches. CDR3 residues: CASSSMGQGTDTQYF. The CDR3, as DNA: TGTGCCAGCAGCTCCATGGGACAGGGAACAGATACGCAGTATTTT.

In DNA form, the CDR3 reads TGCGCCAGCAGCCACCTCCTAAGGGGATTCACTGAAGCTTTCTTT. It codes for CASSHLLRGFTEAFF. The gene calls are TRBV4-3 and TRBJ1-1; TRBD1 might be the D (5 bases). Germline CDR1 LGHNA, CDR2 YSLEER. V was trimmed by 3 bases and J by 4 bases, leaving 15 bases between them. The CDR3 covers 15 residues.

This clonotype was counted between two and nine times. The rearrangement uses TRBV7-2 and TRBJ1-1; no definite D call. In germline, CDR1 is SGHTA, CDR2 FQGNSA. Trimming removed 5 bases from V and 1 base from J, with 14 bases in between. The CDR3 runs 15 residues. CDR3 in amino acids: CASSLKVPGNTEAFF. CDR3 nucleotide sequence: TGTGCCAGCAGCCTCAAAGTCCCGGGGAACACTGAAGCTTTCTTT.

The V gene is TRBV7-9, the J gene TRBJ1-1; 8 bases map to TRBD1. The CDR3 is 13 residues long. CDR1 is SEHNR and CDR2 is FQNEAQ in the germline V gene (reference sequence). V shed 5 bases and J 3 bases; nucleotides not matched to a gene: 2. CDR3 nucleotide sequence: TGTGCCAGCAGCGTACAGGGGGACACTGAAGCTTTCTTT. This gives the protein CASSVQGDTEAFF.

This clonotype was picked up a small number of times. This sequence joins TRBV27 and TRBJ1-6; no clear D gene. This CDR3 is built from 13 residues. V lost 8 bases, J lost 10 bases, and 15 bases lay in between. Germline V gives CDR1 MNHEY, CDR2 SMNVEV (reference sequence). CDR3: CASCPAPGSPLHF. CDR3 coding DNA: TGTGCCAGCTGCCCAGCGCCGGGATCACCCCTCCACTTT.

The gene calls are TRBV7-9 and TRBJ1-2, with TRBD1 matching 7 bases. The CDR3 consists of 17 residues. Germline CDR1 reads SEHNR; CDR2 reads FQNEAQ (reference sequence). Losses at the gene ends were 1 base for V and 1 base for J; bases not matched to a gene: 9. The CDR3 DNA reads as TGTGCCAGCAGCTTAGGGGCAGGGGGGACCCGTAACTATGGCTACACCTTC. Translation gives CASSLGAGGTRNYGYTF.

The table lists this clonotype with a few counts. The rearrangement joins TRBV12-3 or TRBV12-4 to TRBJ1-1, with TRBD1 matching over 7 bases. The CDR3 contains 15 residues. V shed 5 bases and J 5 bases; nucleotides not matched to a gene: 11. CDR3 DNA sequence: TGTGCCAGCAGTCAGAGACAGGGTAGGGGGACTGAAGCTTTCTTT. As protein: CASSQRQGRGTEAFF.

The V gene is TRBV11-2, the J gene TRBJ2-5; no definite D call. The CDR3 totals 12 residues. V shed 5 bases and J shed 0 bases, with 4 bases lying between them. The germline V gene encodes CDR1 SGHAT and CDR2 FQNNGV. DNA for the CDR3: TGTGCCAGCAGCGGGTACCAAGAGACCCAGTACTTC. Translating gives CASSGYQETQYF.

V is TRBV20-1 and J is TRBJ1-5; D gene ambiguous. The CDR3 runs to 14 residues. In germline, CDR1 is DFQATT, CDR2 SNEGSKA (reference sequence). Trimming removed 1 base from V and 4 bases from J, with 11 bases in between. The DNA for the CDR3 is TGCAGTGCTAGAGGGAATTGGGGAAATCAGCCCCAGCATTTT. Its translation is CSARGNWGNQPQHF.

The chain couples TRBV10-1 to TRBJ1-5; no definite D call. Trimming took off 6 bases at V and 9 bases at J, with 12 bases between the two ends. The CDR3 runs 12 residues. Germline values: CDR1 WNHNN, CDR2 SYGVQD (reference sequence). As DNA, the CDR3 is TGCGCCAGCAGCCCTCACCGGGGGCCCCAGCATTTT. Translation: CASSPHRGPQHF.

The chain couples TRBV10-1 to TRBJ1-1; 7 bases are a match to TRBD1. J was trimmed by 0 bases and V by 9 bases; bases with no gene match: 25. The germline V gene encodes CDR1 WNHNN and CDR2 SYGVQD (reference sequence). There are 20 residues in the CDR3. The CDR3 region is CASTVGAWRQGVPLNTEAFF. The CDR3 DNA follows: TGCGCCAGTACAGTAGGGGCCTGGAGACAGGGAGTCCCCCTGAACACTGAAGCTTTCTTT.

The chain combines TRBV20-1 with TRBJ1-1; the D gene is possibly TRBD1 (5 bases). The ends were cut back, 3 bases at V and 2 bases at J, with 16 bases in the middle. The CDR3 sequence is 15 residues long. CDR1 DFQATT and CDR2 SNEGSKA come from the germline V gene (reference sequence). This chain's CDR3 is CSASAGGVGNTEAFF. CDR3 DNA sequence: TGCAGTGCTAGTGCTGGGGGAGTGGGAAACACTGAAGCTTTCTTT.

This clonotype was recorded only once. CDR3 sequence: CAAGRGGYEQYF. CDR3 in DNA: TGTGCCGCGGGAAGGGGAGGGTACGAGCAGTACTTC. V gene TRBV6-1 combines with J gene TRBJ2-7; 7 bases align to TRBD2. The J segment lost 4 bases and the V segment lost 11 bases, leaving 8 bases of the junction unmatched. The germline CDR1 and CDR2 sequences are MNHNS and SASEGT. The CDR3 loop spans 12 amino acids.

The chain has TRBV25-1 and TRBJ1-1; D gene ambiguous. Germline CDR1 MGHDK, CDR2 SYGVNS. Trimming took off 1 base at V and 6 bases at J, with 12 bases between the two ends. The CDR3 runs 14 residues. CDR3 DNA: TGTGCCAGCAGTGAATCACCATTTGATTCTGAAGCTTTCTTT. As protein: CASSESPFDSEAFF.

This clonotype was recorded a few times. The CDR3 DNA reads as TGTGCCACTTCACAGGTGGGGGGAGAATATGGCTACACCTTC. Amino acid sequence: CATSQVGGEYGYTF. The J gene is TRBJ1-2, the V gene TRBV19; D might be TRBD1 (5 bases). Germline assignment: CDR1 LNHDA and CDR2 SQIVND (reference sequence). V gave up 10 bases and J gave up 5 bases, with 20 bases separating them. The CDR3 is 14 residues long.

The chain uses TRBV20-1 and TRBJ2-3, with D perhaps TRBD1 (6 bases). Trimming pared 0 bases from V and 3 bases from J, leaving 16 bases between. Per the germline V gene, CDR1 is DFQATT and CDR2 is SNEGSKA (reference sequence). The CDR3 extends over 16 amino acids. In DNA form, the CDR3 reads TGCAGTGCTAGAGATCTCCCACAGGGTCTTACAGATACGCAGTATTTT. Protein: CSARDLPQGLTDTQYF.

This sequence joins TRBV28 and TRBJ1-1, with D unresolved. V gave up 3 bases and J gave up 0 bases, with 17 bases separating them. CDR1 and CDR2 from the germline V gene are MDHEN and SYDVKM. CDR3 length: 17 residues. The CDR3 region is CASSFEGRRRLNTEAFF. In DNA, the CDR3 is TGTGCCAGCAGTTTTGAGGGCAGGAGAAGGCTGAACACTGAAGCTTTCTTT.

This clonotype was seen more than once but under ten times. The chain is built from TRBV11-2 and TRBJ2-2, with D possibly matching TRBD2 (5 bases). The CDR3 contains 14 residues. CDR1 SGHAT and CDR2 FQNNGV come from the germline V gene. Trimming cost V 1 base and J 5 bases, with 8 bases left between them. The CDR3 sequence is CASSLARRTGELFF. As DNA, the CDR3 is TGTGCCAGCAGCTTAGCCCGGAGGACCGGGGAGCTGTTTTTT.

The V gene is TRBV7-3, the J gene TRBJ1-6; 9 bases match TRBD1. In germline, CDR1 is SGHTA, CDR2 FQGTGA. The CDR3 has 15 residues. V shed 4 bases and J 7 bases; nucleotides not matched to a gene: 5. DNA of the CDR3: TGTGCCAGCAGCTCCCAGACAGGGGGAAATTCACCCCTCCACTTT. Translation: CASSSQTGGNSPLHF.

The chain links TRBV20-1 to TRBJ2-1; the match to TRBD2 covers 10 bases. The CDR3 sequence is 13 residues long. Germline V gene lookup returns CDR1 DFQATT and CDR2 SNEGSKA (reference sequence). The ends lost 0 bases at V and 12 bases at J; junction bases unmatched: 5. CDR3: CSARDLSGRGQFF. Written as DNA, the CDR3 is TGCAGTGCTAGAGATCTAAGCGGGAGGGGGCAGTTCTTC.

The genes are TRBV20-1 and TRBJ2-1, with D possibly matching TRBD1 (5 bases). V lost 0 bases and J lost 8, with 23 bases in between. CDR3 length: 17 residues. CDR1 is DFQATT, CDR2 SNEGSKA, per germline (reference sequence). CDR3 sequence (DNA): TGCAGTGCTAGAGAGGGCAGGGCCTTCTTCTCTTCCCATGAGCAGTTCTTC. Protein sequence: CSAREGRAFFSSHEQFF.

This clonotype occurred a few times. V and J are TRBV20-1 and TRBJ1-1; D perhaps matches TRBD1 (6 bases). This CDR3 is built from 15 residues. The germline gives CDR1 DFQATT, CDR2 SNEGSKA (reference sequence). V shed 3 bases and J shed 0 bases, with 14 bases lying between them. For the CDR3, the DNA is TGCAGTGCTAGCACGGACAGTAACATGAACACTGAAGCTTTCTTT. Translating gives CSASTDSNMNTEAFF.

The V gene is TRBV5-1, the J gene TRBJ2-3, with 12 bases lining up with TRBD2. The CDR3 totals 14 residues. Germline V gene lookup returns CDR1 SGHRS and CDR2 YFSETQ. The V and J ends lost 3 bases and 5 bases, in that order; junction bases with no gene match: 1. The CDR3 bases are TGCGCCAGCAGCTCGGGACTAGCGGGAGATACGCAGTATTTT. Amino acids: CASSSGLAGDTQYF.

The chain links TRBV5-4 to TRBJ2-1; TRBD2 aligns across 15 bases. The CDR3 consists of 16 residues. Trimming removed 6 bases from V and 8 bases from J; junction bases left unmatched: 9. Per the germline V gene, CDR1 is SGHNT and CDR2 is YYREEE (reference sequence). CDR3 loop: CASTPGGLAGGDEQFF. The CDR3 DNA is TGTGCCAGCACCCCAGGGGGACTAGCGGGAGGTGATGAGCAGTTCTTC.

Worth noting for this clonotype: One end of the junction does not line up with germline, which may come from a read error. This rearrangement joins TRBV28 to TRBJ1-1; D is ambiguous. The germline gives CDR1 MDHEN, CDR2 SYDVKM. CDR3 size: 14 residues. The DNA for the CDR3 is TGTGCCAGCCGTTTCTCAGGAGAGTACACTGAAGCTTTCTTT. This encodes CASRFSGEYTEAFF. Together with reference TRBV28 and TRBJ1-1, the CDR3 gives the full variable domain: DVKVTQSSRYLVKRTGEKVFLECVQDMDHENMFWYRQDPGLGLRLIYFSYDVKMKEKGDIPEGYSVSREKKERFSLILESASTNQTSMYLCASRFSGEYTEAFFGQGTRLTVV.

Note on this clonotype: The junction departs from germline at one end; a sequencing error may be responsible. The V gene is TRBV2, the J gene TRBJ1-2, with unresolved D. This CDR3 has 14 amino acids. Germline CDR1 SNHLY, CDR2 FYNNEI. The CDR3 is CASSDELDGYGHTF. For the CDR3, the DNA is TGTGCCAGCAGTGATGAACTGGACGGCTATGGCCACACCTTC.

V usage is TRBV2 and J usage is TRBJ1-3; D remains ambiguous. CDR1 and CDR2 from the germline V gene are SNHLY and FYNNEI. The V end lost 0 bases, the J end lost 0 bases, and 9 bases lay between the germline ends. The CDR3 length is 16 residues. CDR3 loop: CASSEAPAVSGNTIYF. In nucleotides, the CDR3 is TGTGCCAGCAGTGAAGCCCCGGCCGTCTCTGGAAACACCATATATTTT. Full variable domain (remainder filled in from reference TRBV2 and TRBJ1-3): EPEVTQTPSHQVTQMGQEVILRCVPISNHLYFYWYRQILGQKVEFLVSFYNNEISEKSEIFDDQFSVERPDGSNFTLKIRSTKLEDSAMYFCASSEAPAVSGNTIYFGEGSWLTVV.